This TCR beta chain is drawn from a study of lymphopenia after photon versus proton radiotherapy. Regarding the study as a whole: After the lymphocyte nadir, photon-treated repertoires showed oligoclonal expansion, especially of CD8+ Temra cells. Better survival with proton therapy was suggested as possible, not demonstrated. Under photons, naive T cells and diversity fell while effector/memory populations rose.

Germline V gene lookup returns CDR1 MNHNS and CDR2 SASEGT. Trimming removed 6 bases from V and 1 base from J; junction bases left unmatched: 4. There are 14 residues in the CDR3. Clones were read by immunoSEQ multiplex PCR, and TCRdb kept only the in-frame ones, dropping some. Among approximately 65,000 clones listed, more than 75% were seen once. Comments on this clone: Its target is unknown.

The clonotype comes from an older man with esophageal cancer. This rearrangement joins TRBV6-1 to TRBJ2-3, with 7 bases aligning to TRBD1. Sample: peripheral blood, taken from a patient treated with proton-based radiotherapy. DNA of the CDR3: TGTGCCAGCAGAGGGGGCATGGGCACAGATACGCAGTATTTT. Its translation: CASRGGMGTDTQYF.